This T cell receptor (beta chain) was documented in a study of T cells after posttransplantation cyclophosphamide. Method: immunoSEQ multiplex PCR; TCRdb's copy keeps in-frame clones and lacks some. This repertoire holds approximately 18,000 clones, and none appear only once. This clone was seen at least ten times. Its antigen is as yet unknown. Overall study results and limits: Skin or GI-infiltrating T cells shared few TRB sequences with blood. Later post-transplant blood repertoires were often dominated by donor CD8+ memory clones.

The CDR3 sequence is 16 residues long. Unmatched junction bases numbered 10, after V lost 6 bases and J lost 3 bases. CDR1 and CDR2 (germline): MDHEN, SYDVKM. A marrow graft followed busulfan-fludarabine conditioning, with cyclophosphamide on days +3 and +4. The gene calls are TRBV28 and TRBJ2-3; 9 nucleotides agree with TRBD1. Sequenced here: PBMCs, sampled after allogeneic stem cell transplant with posttransplant cyclophosphamide. The sequence was collected from a female patient aged 25-40 years who received an allogeneic stem cell transplant from a related donor, was CMV-positive, and had no GVHD. A subset of T cells may come from the graft donor. The CDR3 reads CASSGPSGTGTDTQYF. The CDR3 DNA sequence: TGTGCCAGCAGCGGACCTTCCGGGACAGGGACAGATACGCAGTATTTT.